Below, 6 T cell receptor beta chains from the same sample are listed, as sequenced in a study of T cells in Graves' hyperthyroidism and ophthalmopathy. The CDR3 regions of TCR beta were amplified from RNA transcripts. The HTBI primer set was used in a first-round RT-PCR of the TCR CDR3. TCRdb itself ran the multiplex PCR reads through MiXCR, one entry per CDR3 protein. The sample has more than 550,000 distinct CDR3 sequences, 15% to 20% seen once. The sequenced sample consisted of blood. The receptor source for this set is a woman aged 45-65 years with Graves' hyperthyroidism that later progressed to Graves' ophthalmopathy.

This clonotype was observed a few times. The V and J genes are TRBV4-1 and TRBJ1-2; D not certain. This CDR3 comprises 16 residues. In germline, CDR1 is MGHRA, CDR2 YSYEKL. Trimming removed 5 bases from V and 0 bases from J, with 16 bases in between. CDR3 sequence reads: CASSDITRGSNYGYTF. The DNA of the CDR3 is TGCGCCAGCAGCGATATTACACGGGGATCTAACTATGGCTACACCTTC.

This clonotype was seen more than once but under ten times. The J gene is TRBJ1-2, the V gene TRBV7-6; 9 bases map to TRBD1. There are 18 residues in the CDR3. Unmatched junction bases numbered 15, after V lost 0 bases and J lost 7 bases. The germline V gene has CDR1 SGHVS and CDR2 FNYEAQ. CDR3 sequence: CASSLATVPGQGLFGYTF. The CDR3 DNA sequence: TGTGCCAGCAGCTTAGCGACGGTGCCGGGACAGGGATTATTTGGCTACACCTTC.

This chain joins TRBV6-9 and TRBJ1-2; D is ambiguous. This CDR3 has 14 residues. V was clipped by 4 bases and J by 4 bases, with 13 bases between them. Germline CDR1 is MNHGY and CDR2 is SVAAGI. Here the CDR3 DNA reads TGTGCCAGCAGTTGCTCCCGGGCGGGCTATGGCTACACCTTC. The encoded protein is CASSCSRAGYGYTF.

This clonotype was found many times. The V gene is TRBV11-2, the J gene TRBJ1-4, with D perhaps TRBD1 (6 bases). The germline V gene has CDR1 SGHAT and CDR2 FQNNGV. The V and J ends lost 1 base and 5 bases respectively, with 11 bases between them. CDR3 length: 15 amino acids. The CDR3: CASSLGRGGNEKLFF. DNA of the CDR3: TGTGCCAGCAGCTTAGGCAGGGGAGGAAATGAAAAACTGTTTTTT.

This clonotype was recorded at least ten times. The chain recombines TRBV7-9 with TRBJ2-5; 13 positions agree with TRBD2. J lost 6 bases, V lost 5 bases, and 6 bases had no gene match. The CDR3 loop spans 15 amino acids. Germline CDR1 is SEHNR and CDR2 is FQNEAQ (reference sequence). The CDR3 region has the DNA TGTGCCAGCAGCCAGCGGGGACTAGCGGGGAAGACCCAGTACTTC. Protein: CASSQRGLAGKTQYF.

The chain has TRBV5-8 and TRBJ1-1; a possible D gene is TRBD1 (5 bases). This CDR3 is built from 11 residues. Per the germline V gene, CDR1 is SGHTS and CDR2 is YDEGEE. The ends were cut back, 7 bases at V and 4 bases at J, with 8 bases in the middle. The CDR3 DNA reads TGTGCCAGCCCGGGACGCACTGAAGCTTTCTTT. It is translated as CASPGRTEAFF.